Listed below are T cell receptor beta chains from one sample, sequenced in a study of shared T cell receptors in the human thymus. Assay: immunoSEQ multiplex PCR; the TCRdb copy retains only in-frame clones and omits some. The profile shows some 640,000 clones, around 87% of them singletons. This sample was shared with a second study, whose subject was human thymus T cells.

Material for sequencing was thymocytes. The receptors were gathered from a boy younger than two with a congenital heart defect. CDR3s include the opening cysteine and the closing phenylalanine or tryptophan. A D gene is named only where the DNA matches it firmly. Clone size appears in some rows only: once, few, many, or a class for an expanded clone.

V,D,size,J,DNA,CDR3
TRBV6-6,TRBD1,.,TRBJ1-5,TGTGCCAGCAGTTATTCCGGGACAGGGGGCGAGCCCCAGCATTTT,CASSYSGTGGEPQHF
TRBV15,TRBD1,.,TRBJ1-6,TGTGCCACCAGCAGAGCCGACAGGGGTAGTTATTCACCCCTCCACTTT,CATSRADRGSYSPLHF
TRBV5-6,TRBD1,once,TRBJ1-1,TGTGCCAGCAGCCCCCGGGACAGGGGTGTCACTGAAGCTTTCTTT,CASSPRDRGVTEAFF
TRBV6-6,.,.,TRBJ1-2,TGTGCCAGCTGGGTTGGCAGGGATGAATATGGCTACACCTTC,CASWVGRDEYGYTF
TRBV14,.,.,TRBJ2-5,TGTGCCAGCAGCCAAGATACCCTTCACACCCATCAAGAGACCCAGTACTTC,CASSQDTLHTHQETQYF
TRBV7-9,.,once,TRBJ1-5,TGTGCCAGCAGCTCTGGACAGCCTCTCAATCAGCCCCAGCATTTT,CASSSGQPLNQPQHF
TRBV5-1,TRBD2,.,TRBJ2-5,TGCGCCAGCAGCTTTACTAGCGGGGGACGAGAGACCCAGTACTTC,CASSFTSGGRETQYF
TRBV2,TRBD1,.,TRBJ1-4,TGTGCCAGCAGACAGGGGGCAGGGGAAAAACTGTTTTTT,CASRQGAGEKLFF
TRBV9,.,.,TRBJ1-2,TGTGCCAGCAGCGTAGGGGGCTCAAGAGACCATGGCTACACCTTC,CASSVGGSRDHGYTF
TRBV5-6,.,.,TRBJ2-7,.,CASTKRRAGMYEQYF
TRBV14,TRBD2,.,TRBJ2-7,TGTGCCAGCAGCCAAGGGACTAGCCTGAGCTCCTACGAGCAGTACTTC,CASSQGTSLSSYEQYF
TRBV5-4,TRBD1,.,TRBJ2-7,TGTGCCAGCAGCTGGGACAGGAACTACGAGCAGTACTTC,CASSWDRNYEQYF
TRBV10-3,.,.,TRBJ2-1,TGTGCCATCAGGCAAGAGCCAGGGGAGCAGTTCTTC,CAIRQEPGEQFF
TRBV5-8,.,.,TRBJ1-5,TGTGCCAGCAGCTTATCGGTCTCCGATAGCAATCAGCCCCAGCATTTT,CASSLSVSDSNQPQHF
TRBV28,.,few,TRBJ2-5,TGTGCCAGCGGCTCGGGACTCGGTGGGACCCAGTACTTC,CASGSGLGGTQYF
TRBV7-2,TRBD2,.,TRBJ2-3,TGTGCCAGCAGCTTTTTTAGCGGGGCGAGCGCAGATACGCAGTATTTT,CASSFFSGASADTQYF
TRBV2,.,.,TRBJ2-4,TGTGCCAGCAGTGAAGGGGGGGACGGAAAAAACATTCAGTACTTC,CASSEGGDGKNIQYF
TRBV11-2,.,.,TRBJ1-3,TGTGCCAGCAGCTTAAGTCGAGGACATTCGACTGGAAACACCATATATTTT,CASSLSRGHSTGNTIYF
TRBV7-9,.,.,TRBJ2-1,TGTGCCAGCAGCTTAGGCGTGTCAGGGGCCTACAATGAGCAGTTCTTC,CASSLGVSGAYNEQFF
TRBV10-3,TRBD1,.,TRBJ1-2,TGTGCCATCAGTGAGCGGCGGCAGGGGGATGGCTACACCTTC,CAISERRQGDGYTF
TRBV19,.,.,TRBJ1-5,TGTGCCAGTAGTATAGGCGCCAATCAGCCCCAGCATTTT,CASSIGANQPQHF
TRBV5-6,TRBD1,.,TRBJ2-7,TGTGCCAGCAGCTTCCTACAGGGGGTTGACGAGCAGTACTTC,CASSFLQGVDEQYF
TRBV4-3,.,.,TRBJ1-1,TGCGCCAGCAGCCAAGAACGCACAGGCTGGGCTGAAGCTTTCTTT,CASSQERTGWAEAFF
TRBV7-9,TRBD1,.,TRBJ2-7,TGTGCCAGCAGCTTAGCCTCCGGGACAGGGCCCGCCTACGAGCAGTACTTC,CASSLASGTGPAYEQYF
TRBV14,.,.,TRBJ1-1,TGTGCCAGCAGCCAAGGACAGGCGAACACTGAAGCTTTCTTT,CASSQGQANTEAFF
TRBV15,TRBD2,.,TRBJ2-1,TGTGCCACCAGCAGAGATCGACTAGAGCGGGAGAGGGGTGAGCAGTTCTTC,CATSRDRLERERGEQFF
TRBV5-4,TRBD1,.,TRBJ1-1,TGTGCCAGCAGCTACGGACAGGGGGATAGGAACACTGAAGCTTTCTTT,CASSYGQGDRNTEAFF
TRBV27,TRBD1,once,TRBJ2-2,TGTGCCAGCAGTTGGGACAGGGCCAAGGGGAACACCGGGGAGCTGTTTTTT,CASSWDRAKGNTGELFF
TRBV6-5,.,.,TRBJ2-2,TGTGCCAGCAGTTACTCGATCGGTAGAAACACCGGGGAGCTGTTTTTT,CASSYSIGRNTGELFF
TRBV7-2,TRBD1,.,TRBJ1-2,TGTGCCAGCAGGTATTCCGGGACAGGAGGGGGCTACACCTTC,CASRYSGTGGGYTF
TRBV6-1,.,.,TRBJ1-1,TGTGCCAGCAGTGCAACAGGGCCGAACACTGAAGCTTTCTTT,CASSATGPNTEAFF
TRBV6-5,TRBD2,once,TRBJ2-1,TGTGCCAGCAGTTTAGCGGGACCGTACAATGAGCAGTTCTTC,CASSLAGPYNEQFF
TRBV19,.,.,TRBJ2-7,TGTGCCAGTAGTATTTGCCCGGGGGACGAGCAGTACTTC,CASSICPGDEQYF
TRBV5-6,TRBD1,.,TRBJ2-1,TGTGCCAGCAGCTTGGGGGCGAGGGACAGATGGAAATCCTACAATGAGCAGTTCTTC,CASSLGARDRWKSYNEQFF
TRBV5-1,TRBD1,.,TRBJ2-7,TGCGCCAGCAGCTTGGTAGCTTCGGGTCGGGACAGGGACAACGAGCAGTACTTC,CASSLVASGRDRDNEQYF
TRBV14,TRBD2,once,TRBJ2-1,TGTGCCAGCAGACCCGGGACTAGCTCCAGTGAGCAGTTCTTC,CASRPGTSSSEQFF
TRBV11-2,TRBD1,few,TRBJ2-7,TGTGCCAGCAGCGGAGGACAGGAATACGAGCAGTACTTC,CASSGGQEYEQYF
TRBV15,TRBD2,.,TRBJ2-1,TGTGCCACCAGCAGGCTAACGGGGGGGCGGGGGACCAATGAGCAGTTCTTC,CATSRLTGGRGTNEQFF
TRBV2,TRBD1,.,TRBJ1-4,TGTGCCAGCAGGGAGACAGGGGGCGCGTATGAAAAACTGTTTTTT,CASRETGGAYEKLFF
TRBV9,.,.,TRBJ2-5,TGTGCCAGCAGCGTAAGCCTGGGACTCGGGGAAGAGACCCAGTACTTC,CASSVSLGLGEETQYF
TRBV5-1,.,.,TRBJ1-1,TGCGCCAGCAGCTTGGGGGGCCTGAACACTGAAGCTTTCTTT,CASSLGGLNTEAFF
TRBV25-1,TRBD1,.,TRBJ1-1,TGTGCCAGCAGAATGGGACAGCTGAACACTGAAGCTTTCTTT,CASRMGQLNTEAFF
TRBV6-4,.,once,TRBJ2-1,TGTGCCAGCAGTGAGGGGGACACCCACTACAATGAGCAGTTCTTC,CASSEGDTHYNEQFF